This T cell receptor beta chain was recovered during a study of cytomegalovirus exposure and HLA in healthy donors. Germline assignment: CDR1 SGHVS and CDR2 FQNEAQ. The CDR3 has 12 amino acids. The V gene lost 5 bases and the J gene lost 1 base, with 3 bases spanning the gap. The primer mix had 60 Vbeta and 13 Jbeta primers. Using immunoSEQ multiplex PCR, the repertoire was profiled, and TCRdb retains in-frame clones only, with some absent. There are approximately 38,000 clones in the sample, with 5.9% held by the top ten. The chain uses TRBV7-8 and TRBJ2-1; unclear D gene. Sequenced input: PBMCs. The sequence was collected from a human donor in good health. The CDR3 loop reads CASSPSYNEQFF. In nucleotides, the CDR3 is TGTGCCAGCAGCCCTTCCTACAATGAGCAGTTCTTC.